Here is one T cell receptor beta chain with its context. Its antigen specificity is not known. Within one base of it there is no much larger clone, and no base qualities were kept. Library preparation used the immunoSEQ multiplex PCR assay. What TCRdb holds here is the immuneACCESS table cut down to in-frame rearrangements. Part of the clones is not present; checked against another copy, under half of the missing clones reflect an unresolved V gene, and the others are unexplained. The sample records approximately 31,000 clones, around 92% of which are singletons. The top ten clonotypes cover roughly 1.6% of the sample. Per the publication, the treatment or condition label means: preoperative locoregional IRX-2 cytokine immunotherapy. The samples were obtained from a phase Ib study in which preoperative, locoregional IRX-2 cytokine immunotherapy intended to prime immune responses was tested. Before surgery, IRX-2 was given to the donors, who were patients with early-stage breast cancer.

V sheds 5 bases and J sheds 2 bases, leaving 10 bases between their ends. In the germline V gene, CDR1 corresponds to MNHGY and CDR2 to SAAAGT. From the cysteine up to the valine, the CDR3 has a length of 13 residues. Only the CDR3 region is kept as DNA, spanning 39 bases read in frame from base 1. These data come from a study of preoperative IRX-2 immunotherapy in early breast cancer (dated 2019 in TCRdb). The V gene is TRBV6-8 and the J gene is TRBJ2-7; the D gene is not confidently resolved. The receptor was derived from a human donor with breast cancer. Sample: tumor tissue, taken after IRX-2 immunotherapy. The base sequence is TGTGCCAGCAGTGGTGCCGTTGCCTACGAGCAGTACGTC. This encodes CASSGAVAYEQYV.